Listed below are T cell receptor beta chains from one sample, sequenced in a study of T cells in Graves' hyperthyroidism and ophthalmopathy. TCRdb itself ran the multiplex PCR reads through MiXCR, one entry per CDR3 protein. The sample carries under 350,000 distinct CDR3 sequences, 15% to 20% recorded once. The sequenced sample consisted of blood. These receptors originate from a woman between 55 and 75 years old with Graves' ophthalmopathy. Both conserved end residues are part of each CDR3. D genes are given only for firm matches. Rows may omit the clone size; those that give it use once, few, many or a size class.

J gene	D gene	V gene	clone size	CDR3 DNA	CDR3 protein
TRBJ1-1	-	TRBV7-2	many	TGTGCCAGCAGCTTAGCAGGGATAAGCACTGAAGCTTTCTTT	CASSLAGISTEAFF
TRBJ1-5	TRBD1	TRBV3-1	few	TGTGCCAGCAACCCGGACAGGGACCAGCCCCAGCATTTT	CASNPDRDQPQHF
TRBJ2-7	TRBD1	TRBV11-2	many	TGTGCCAGCAGCTTGGCTAAGGGACAGGGGGTTAACGAGCAGTACTTC	CASSLAKGQGVNEQYF
TRBJ2-1	TRBD2	TRBV11-2	many	TGTGCCAGCATAGGACTAGCGGGGCAGAGCTCCTACAATGAGCAGTTCTTC	CASIGLAGQSSYNEQFF
TRBJ1-1	TRBD1	TRBV3-1	many	TGTGCCAGCAGTCGACAGGGGAACACTGAAGCTTTCTTT	CASSRQGNTEAFF
TRBJ2-7	-	TRBV4-3	few	TGCGCCAGCAGCCAAGTGTTGATGCTAGGGACCTACGAGCAGTACTTC	CASSQVLMLGTYEQYF
TRBJ1-4	TRBD1	TRBV7-9	few	TGTGCCAGCAGCTTAGGGACAGGGAAAAATGAAAAACTGTTTTTT	CASSLGTGKNEKLFF
TRBJ2-1	TRBD2	TRBV27	many	TGTGCCAGCACCTCACTGGGGCGGGAGGGGTATGAGCAGTTCTTC	CASTSLGREGYEQFF
TRBJ1-1	TRBD1	TRBV19	many	TGTGCCAGTACCCACCGGGACAGGGTTGAAGCTTTCTTT	CASTHRDRVEAFF
TRBJ1-1	-	TRBV10-3	many	TGTGCCATCAGTGATAGTTCCAGGATGAACACTGAAGCTTTCTTT	CAISDSSRMNTEAFF
TRBJ1-2	-	TRBV18	few	TGTGCCAGCTCACCATCGTCGGGGGAAGTCTATGGCTACACCTTC	CASSPSSGEVYGYTF
TRBJ2-3	-	TRBV28	-	TGTGCCAGCAGTTCCACCTATACGCAGTATTTT	CASSSTYTQYF
TRBJ2-7	TRBD2	TRBV5-1	-	TGTGCCAGCAACTGGGGGGGAGCGGGGGGGCCATCGACCTACGAGCAGTACTTC	CASNWGGAGGPSTYEQYF
TRBJ2-7	-	TRBV5-8	many	TGTGCCAGCAGCCTGAGAGGGGCAGAGTACGAGCAGTACTTC	CASSLRGAEYEQYF
TRBJ2-1	TRBD1	TRBV7-2	-	TGTGCCAGCAGCCCCCGGGACAGTTCCTTGTTCTTC	CASSPRDSSLFF
TRBJ2-7	-	TRBV2	many	TGTGCCAGCCTCTATGGAGACGAGCAGTACTTC	CASLYGDEQYF
TRBJ1-5	-	TRBV12-3/TRBV12-4	-	TGTGCCAGCGGCCCCGACGGCAATCAGCCCCAGCATTTT	CASGPDGNQPQHF
TRBJ1-5	-	TRBV20-1	many	TGCAGTGCTAGGTCAGGGGCTCAGCCCCAGCATTTT	CSARSGAQPQHF
TRBJ2-3	-	TRBV11-3	many	TGTGCCAGCAGCTCCCCCCTGGGGCAGACCACAACAGATACGCAGTATTTT	CASSSPLGQTTTDTQYF
TRBJ2-3	-	TRBV4-3	many	TGCGCCAGCAGCCAAGGACTATACACAGATACGCAGTATTTT	CASSQGLYTDTQYF
TRBJ1-3	-	TRBV20-1	many	TGCAGTGCTAGAGAAGGGACGGGAAACACCATATATTTT	CSAREGTGNTIYF
TRBJ2-7	TRBD2	TRBV27	many	TGTGCCAGCAGTTGGGGCGGGGGTGACGAGCAGTACTTC	CASSWGGGDEQYF
TRBJ1-1	-	TRBV7-3	-	TGTGCCAGCAGCTGGGGGGCGAACACTGAAGCTTTCTTT	CASSWGANTEAFF
TRBJ2-1	TRBD2	TRBV7-9	many	TGTGCCAGCAGCTCAGGACTAGCGGGAGGGCGTGAGCAGTTCTTC	CASSSGLAGGREQFF
TRBJ2-3	TRBD2	TRBV4-3	-	TGCGCCAGCAGCCAAGATGGCGGGGGTGTTGCGCAGTATTTT	CASSQDGGGVAQYF
TRBJ1-2	-	TRBV20-1	-	TGCAGTGCTATGGGGTTTAGCGCCTCTGGCTACACCTTC	CSAMGFSASGYTF
TRBJ2-4	-	TRBV9	many	TGTGCCAGCAGCGCGGGACCGACCAAAAACATTCAGTACTTC	CASSAGPTKNIQYF
TRBJ1-1	-	TRBV4-2	many	TGTGCCAGCAGCCAAGCCCCCAACACTGAAGCTTTCTTT	CASSQAPNTEAFF